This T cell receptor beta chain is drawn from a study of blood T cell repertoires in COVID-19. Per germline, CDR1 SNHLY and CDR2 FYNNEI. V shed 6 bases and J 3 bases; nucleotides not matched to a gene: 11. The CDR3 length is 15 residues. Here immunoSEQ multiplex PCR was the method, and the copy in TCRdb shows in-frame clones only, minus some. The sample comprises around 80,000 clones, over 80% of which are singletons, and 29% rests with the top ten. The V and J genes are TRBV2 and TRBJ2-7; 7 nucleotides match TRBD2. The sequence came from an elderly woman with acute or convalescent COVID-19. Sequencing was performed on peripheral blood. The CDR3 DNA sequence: TGTGCCAGCAGCCCTACCCCCGGGAGGAGCTACGAGCAGTACTTC. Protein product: CASSPTPGRSYEQYF.